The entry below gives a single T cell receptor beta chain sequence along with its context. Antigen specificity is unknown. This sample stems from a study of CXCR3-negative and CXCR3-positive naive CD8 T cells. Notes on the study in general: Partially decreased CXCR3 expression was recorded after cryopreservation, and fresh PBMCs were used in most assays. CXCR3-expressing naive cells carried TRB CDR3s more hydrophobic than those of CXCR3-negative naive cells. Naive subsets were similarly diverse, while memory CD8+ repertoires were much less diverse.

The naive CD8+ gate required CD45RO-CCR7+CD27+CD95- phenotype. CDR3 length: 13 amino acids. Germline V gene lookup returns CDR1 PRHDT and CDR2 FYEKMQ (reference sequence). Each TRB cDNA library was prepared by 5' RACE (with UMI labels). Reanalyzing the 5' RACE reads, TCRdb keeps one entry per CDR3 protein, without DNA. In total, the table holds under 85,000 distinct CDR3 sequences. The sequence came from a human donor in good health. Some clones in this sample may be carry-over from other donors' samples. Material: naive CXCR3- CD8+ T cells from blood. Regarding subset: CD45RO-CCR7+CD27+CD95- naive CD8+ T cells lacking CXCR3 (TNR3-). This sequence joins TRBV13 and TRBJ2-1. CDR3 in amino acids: CASSYPAYNEQFF.